Presented here are 25 T cell receptor beta chains from one specimen sequenced in a study of PD-1 blockade in classical Hodgkin lymphoma. The method was immunoSEQ multiplex PCR; TCRdb's version includes in-frame clones alone and lacks a portion of them. The repertoire includes roughly 100,000 clones, approximately 90% of them detected once, and about 7.1% sits in the top ten. The patients all showed relapse after autologous stem cell transplantation, while their brentuximab vedotin exposure varied. The source was peripheral blood mononuclear cells (PBMCs), collected before the second cycle of nivolumab. These receptors were collected from a human donor with classical Hodgkin lymphoma.

The rearrangement links TRBV18 to TRBJ1-2, with D maybe TRBD1 (5 bases). Per the germline V gene, CDR1 is KGHSH and CDR2 is LQKENI. V was trimmed by 5 bases and J by 4 bases, leaving 14 bases between them. The CDR3 totals 14 residues. As DNA, the CDR3 is TGTGCCAGCTCATTGTCGGGGCTGCTCTATGGCTACACCTTC. Amino acid sequence: CASSLSGLLYGYTF.

This clone has only a few counts. The chain links TRBV27 to TRBJ1-3; 10 nucleotides align to TRBD1. In germline, CDR1 is MNHEY, CDR2 SMNVEV (reference sequence). Trimming took 2 bases from V and 1 from J; bases not matched to a gene: 5. This CDR3 is 17 amino acids long. The CDR3 DNA sequence: TGTGCCAGCAGTTTACCCGGACAGGGGGAATCTGGAAACACCATATATTTT. Protein sequence: CASSLPGQGESGNTIYF.

The chain uses TRBV7-2 and TRBJ1-1; 7 bases agree with TRBD1. The length of the CDR3 is 18 residues. The V gene's germline CDR1 is SGHTA and CDR2 FQGNSA. The V segment lost 5 bases and the J segment 3 bases; nucleotides outside the gene matches: 18. The CDR3 protein is CASSPRNLGQYSHTEAFF. Here the CDR3 DNA reads TGTGCCAGCAGCCCCCGGAATTTGGGACAGTACAGCCACACTGAAGCTTTCTTT. The whole variable domain, remainder taken from reference TRBV7-2 and TRBJ1-1, is GAGVSQSPSNKVTEKGKDVELRCDPISGHTALYWYRQSLGQGLEFLIYFQGNSAPDKSGLPSDRFSAERTGGSVSTLTIQRTQQEDSAVYLCASSPRNLGQYSHTEAFFGQGTRLTVV.

The CDR3 sequence: CASSLPGTGDTGELFF. CDR3 coding DNA: TGTGCCAGCAGCTTGCCCGGGACAGGGGACACCGGGGAGCTGTTTTTT. The chain couples TRBV5-4 to TRBJ2-2, with 10 bases aligning to TRBD1. Germline trimming cut 1 base from V and 3 bases from J; bases unmatched to any gene: 3. This CDR3 is built from 16 residues. Germline CDR1 and CDR2: SGHNT and YYREEE (reference sequence).

The rearrangement links TRBV18 to TRBJ1-6; no firm D call. Between the trimmed V and J ends, which lost 0 bases and 9 bases, there was a span of 12 bases. The CDR3 runs to 15 residues. The germline V gene encodes CDR1 KGHSH and CDR2 LQKENI. The CDR3 bases are TGTGCCAGCTCACCACCGGCCCCAGGCGGTTCACCCCTCCACTTT. Translation: CASSPPAPGGSPLHF. The whole variable domain, remainder taken from reference TRBV18 and TRBJ1-6, is NAGVMQNPRHLVRRRGQEARLRCSPMKGHSHVYWYRQLPEEGLKFMVYLQKENIIDESGMPKERFSAEFPKEGPSILRIQQVVRGDSAAYFCASSPPAPGGSPLHFGNGTRLTVT.

The chain has TRBV5-6 and TRBJ2-3; 8 bases are shared with TRBD1. From germline, CDR1 is SGHDT and CDR2 YYEEEE. This CDR3 has 17 amino acids. The ends lost 1 base at V and 2 bases at J; junction bases unmatched: 9. Written as DNA, the CDR3 is TGTGCCAGCAGCTTGACGGACAGGGTGAAGTACACAGATACGCAGTATTTT. Encoded protein: CASSLTDRVKYTDTQYF.

This chain uses TRBV18 with TRBJ2-7; D tentatively reads TRBD1 or TRBD2 (5 bases each). There are 15 residues in the CDR3. Germline V gene lookup returns CDR1 KGHSH and CDR2 LQKENI. V lost 2 bases and J 2 bases, leaving 13 bases between the germline ends. The CDR3 here is CASSPSGADTYEQYF. The CDR3, as DNA: TGTGCCAGCTCACCAAGCGGAGCGGACACCTACGAGCAGTACTTC.

J is TRBJ2-7 and V is TRBV19; D gene uncertain. Between the trimmed V and J ends, which lost 0 bases and 2 bases, there was a span of 5 bases. The germline V gene encodes CDR1 LNHDA and CDR2 SQIVND (reference sequence). This CDR3 is built from 13 residues. CDR3 sequence reads: CASSIDLPYEQYF. CDR3 nucleotide sequence: TGTGCCAGTAGTATAGATCTGCCCTACGAGCAGTACTTC.

There are a few counts of this clone. The chain uses TRBV19 and TRBJ1-5, with D uncertain. The CDR3 has 14 amino acids. In germline, CDR1 is LNHDA, CDR2 SQIVND (reference sequence). V was clipped by 5 bases and J by 6 bases, with 14 bases between them. The CDR3 is CASSPRPEGQPQHF. Written as DNA, the CDR3 is TGTGCCAGTAGTCCACGACCTGAAGGTCAGCCCCAGCATTTT.

The chain has TRBV5-1 and TRBJ1-2; D not certain. Trimming left V 0 bases short and J 7 bases short, with 13 bases between. This CDR3 comprises 14 residues. Germline V gene data show CDR1 as SGHRS and CDR2 as YFSETQ. CDR3 region: CASSLDPSKSGYTF. The CDR3 DNA reads as TGCGCCAGCAGCTTGGACCCATCGAAGTCTGGCTACACCTTC.

The chain carries TRBV7-9 and TRBJ2-7; 10 bases are a match to TRBD2. Germline V gene sequence: CDR1 SEHNR, CDR2 FQNEAQ (reference sequence). The junction had 18 bases not matched to a gene; V was cut back by 4 bases and J by 3 bases. The CDR3 sequence is 19 residues long. The DNA of the CDR3 is TGTGCCAGCAGCTCCAACAGGGGTAGCGGGGGGCTCACTAGCTACGAGCAGTACTTC. Translated, it gives CASSSNRGSGGLTSYEQYF.

The rearrangement joins TRBV6-6 to TRBJ1-5, with D perhaps matching TRBD1 (5 bases). Trimming took 0 bases from V and 0 from J, leaving 6 bases between them. The CDR3 covers 15 residues. From germline, CDR1 is MNHNY and CDR2 SVGAGI (reference sequence). The CDR3 nucleotides are TGTGCCAGCAGTTACTCGACAGTTAGCAATCAGCCCCAGCATTTT. It translates to CASSYSTVSNQPQHF.

The chain links TRBV5-1 to TRBJ2-2; D is unclear. The CDR3 contains 15 residues. From germline, CDR1 is SGHRS and CDR2 YFSETQ. Trimming pared 2 bases from V and 0 bases from J, leaving 8 bases between. The CDR3 loop reads CASSFRQPNTGELFF. The CDR3 region has the DNA TGCGCCAGCAGCTTTAGGCAGCCGAACACCGGGGAGCTGTTTTTT.

CDR3 in amino acids: CASSEEGASYNSPLHF. The CDR3, as DNA: TGTGCCAGCAGTGAAGAGGGCGCTTCCTATAATTCACCCCTCCACTTT. This chain uses TRBV2 with TRBJ1-6; no firm D call. Trimming pared 1 base from V and 1 base from J, leaving 8 bases between. CDR1 is SNHLY and CDR2 is FYNNEI in the germline V gene. CDR3 length: 16 amino acids.

The chain has TRBV9 and TRBJ1-6; D is perhaps TRBD1 (5 bases). In germline, CDR1 is SGDLS, CDR2 YYNGEE. V was pared by 0 bases and J by 13 bases, with 20 bases between. The CDR3 runs to 16 residues. CDR3 protein: CASSVDGDLPGAPLHF. CDR3 coding DNA: TGTGCCAGCAGCGTAGATGGGGACCTCCCCGGGGCCCCCCTCCACTTT.

The chain has TRBV6-6 and TRBJ1-1, with a tentative D call TRBD1 (5 bases). The CDR3 contains 14 residues. Germline loops: CDR1 MNHNY, CDR2 SVGAGI (reference sequence). Deletions cut 1 base from V and 4 bases from J, with 10 bases between. Here the CDR3 DNA reads TGTGCCAGCAGTTACTGGAGTGGGGGCACTGAAGCTTTCTTT. Amino acid sequence: CASSYWSGGTEAFF.

Written as DNA, the CDR3 is TGTGCCAGCGGACAAAACACTGAAGCTTTCTTT. Amino acids: CASGQNTEAFF. The chain has TRBV14 and TRBJ1-1; D is possibly TRBD1 (5 bases). The ends were cut back, 8 bases at V and 2 bases at J, with 6 bases in the middle. The CDR3 loop spans 11 amino acids. Germline V gives CDR1 SGHDN, CDR2 FVKESK.

V and J are TRBV5-4 and TRBJ2-7, with D tentatively TRBD2 (6 bases). Germline CDR1 SGHNT, CDR2 YYREEE (reference sequence). The CDR3 has 14 amino acids. Trimming took off 7 bases at V and 5 bases at J, with 19 bases between the two ends. CDR3 amino acids: CASWPAGMSDEQYF. The CDR3 nucleotides read TGTGCCAGCTGGCCCGCGGGGATGAGCGACGAGCAGTACTTC. Using reference TRBV5-4 and TRBJ2-7 for the parts outside the CDR3, the full variable domain is ETGVTQSPTHLIKTRGQQVTLRCSSQSGHNTVSWYQQALGQGPQFIFQYYREEENGRGNFPPRFSGLQFPNYSSELNVNALELDDSALYLCASWPAGMSDEQYFGPGTRLTVT.

V and J are TRBV9 and TRBJ1-2; D possibly corresponds to TRBD1 (5 bases). Trimming left V 3 bases short and J 2 bases short, with 14 bases between. This CDR3 region has 15 residues. Germline assignment: CDR1 SGDLS and CDR2 YYNGEE. The CDR3 sequence is CASSERAGGNYGYTF. The CDR3, as DNA: TGTGCCAGCAGCGAGAGGGCTGGGGGGAACTATGGCTACACCTTC.

This sequence joins TRBV6-1 and TRBJ2-1, with 8 nucleotides matching TRBD2. Germline trimming cut 1 base from V and 8 bases from J; bases unmatched to any gene: 7. Germline-derived CDR1 and CDR2 are MNHNS and SASEGT. This CDR3 has 15 residues. The DNA of the CDR3 is TGTGCCAGCAGTGAAGGTCCGGGGGGGCACGATGAGCAGTTCTTC. It codes for CASSEGPGGHDEQFF.

The rearrangement uses TRBV18 and TRBJ1-5; 9 nucleotides line up with TRBD1. After removal of 3 bases from V and 1 base from J, the junction contained 7 bases not matched to a gene. Germline values: CDR1 KGHSH, CDR2 LQKENI. The CDR3 is made up of 17 amino acids. The CDR3 protein is CASSPRTGVSSNQPQHF. The DNA of the CDR3 is TGTGCCAGCTCACCCCGGACAGGGGTATCCAGCAATCAGCCCCAGCATTTT. The full variable domain, in which reference TRBV18 and TRBJ1-5 provide the parts outside the CDR3, is NAGVMQNPRHLVRRRGQEARLRCSPMKGHSHVYWYRQLPEEGLKFMVYLQKENIIDESGMPKERFSAEFPKEGPSILRIQQVVRGDSAAYFCASSPRTGVSSNQPQHFGDGTRLSIL.

The chain links TRBV19 to TRBJ2-1, with TRBD2 matching over 10 bases. Germline CDR1 LNHDA, CDR2 SQIVND (reference sequence). The CDR3 extends over 15 amino acids. V lost 4 bases and J lost 4; bases outside the gene matches: 4. CDR3 protein: CASSTLAGAYNEQFF. CDR3 nucleotide sequence: TGTGCCAGTAGTACCCTAGCGGGGGCATACAATGAGCAGTTCTTC. Together with reference TRBV19 and TRBJ2-1, the CDR3 gives the full variable domain: DGGITQSPKYLFRKEGQNVTLSCEQNLNHDAMYWYRQDPGQGLRLIYYSQIVNDFQKGDIAEGYSVSREKKESFPLTVTSAQKNPTAFYLCASSTLAGAYNEQFFGPGTRLTVL.

V is TRBV6-5 and J is TRBJ1-2; D might be TRBD1 (5 bases). The ends were cut back, 2 bases at V and 5 bases at J, with 9 bases in the middle. The CDR3 is 13 residues long. Germline V gene sequence: CDR1 MNHEY, CDR2 SVGAGI. The CDR3 here is CASSYGGDYGYTF. The CDR3 DNA follows: TGTGCCAGCAGTTACGGGGGGGATTATGGCTACACCTTC.

The chain is built from TRBV6-6 and TRBJ1-4; no reliable D call. V was cut by 0 bases and J by 8 bases, with 4 bases left in between. The CDR3 is made up of 12 amino acids. Germline CDR1 MNHNY, CDR2 SVGAGI (reference sequence). Written as DNA, the CDR3 is TGTGCCAGCAGTTACTCCGGGGAAAAACTGTTTTTT. Amino acid sequence: CASSYSGEKLFF.

The chain recombines TRBV7-7 with TRBJ1-3; no reliable D call. Trimming pared 5 bases from V and 2 bases from J, leaving 13 bases between. This CDR3 region has 15 residues. Per germline, CDR1 SSHAT and CDR2 FNYEAQ (reference sequence). The CDR3 sequence: CASSETMGAGNTIYF. In nucleotides, the CDR3 is TGTGCCAGCAGCGAGACCATGGGAGCTGGAAACACCATATATTTT.